This entry lists 21 T cell receptor beta chains sequenced from one sample in a study of beta chain features in type 1 diabetes. Sequencing targeted expressed TCRB transcripts, as all isolated RNA had been reverse transcribed. Generated by immunoSEQ multiplex PCR, the TCRdb table keeps only in-frame clones and is missing some. Counted here are about 350,000 clones, about 18% occurring once; the ten biggest clones make up about 0.045%. The sequenced sample consisted of naive CD4+ T cells from blood. Receptor source: a woman younger than 30 in good health.

This clone showed up just a few times. V gene TRBV9 combines with J gene TRBJ2-4, with D perhaps TRBD2 (6 bases). V lost 4 bases and J 6 bases, leaving 14 bases between the germline ends. CDR3 size: 14 residues. Germline V gene lookup returns CDR1 SGDLS and CDR2 YYNGEE. The CDR3 DNA reads as TGTGCCAGCAGCCCCCGCCGGGAGTTAAACATTCAGTACTTC. Translating gives CASSPRRELNIQYF.

V gene TRBV7-2 combines with J gene TRBJ2-7; maybe TRBD1 (6 bases). Per the germline V gene, CDR1 is SGHTA and CDR2 is FQGNSA. This CDR3 is built from 14 residues. V lost 5 bases and J 2 bases, leaving 13 bases between the germline ends. CDR3 residues: CASSPITGTYEQYF. The CDR3 bases are TGTGCCAGCAGCCCGATTACAGGGACCTACGAGCAGTACTTC.

In its sample, this clone was seen a few times. At one of its ends the junction is not consistent with the germline gene, which may arise from a read error. The V call is TRBV7-7, the J call TRBJ2-7, with a weak D call TRBD2 (6 bases). Germline V gene data show CDR1 as SSHAT and CDR2 as FNYEAQ (reference sequence). The CDR3 contains 14 residues. CDR3 coding DNA: TGTGCTAGCAGCCCGAGGATCGGGAGCTACGAGCAGTACTTC. The encoded protein is CASSPRIGSYEQYF.

In its sample, this clone was seen a few times. This chain joins TRBV7-2 and TRBJ1-5; D gene uncertain. Trimming stripped 2 bases from V and 8 bases from J, with 13 bases between. The V gene's germline CDR1 is SGHTA and CDR2 FQGNSA. This CDR3 is 14 amino acids long. The CDR3 coding sequence is TGTGCCAGCAGCTTAAGGGTAGGGAGTGAGCCCCAGCATTTT. Amino acids: CASSLRVGSEPQHF. Combining the CDR3 with reference TRBV7-2 and TRBJ1-5 gives the whole variable domain GAGVSQSPSNKVTEKGKDVELRCDPISGHTALYWYRQSLGQGLEFLIYFQGNSAPDKSGLPSDRFSAERTGGSVSTLTIQRTQQEDSAVYLCASSLRVGSEPQHFGDGTRLSIL.

On this clone itself: This CDR3 is also generated by other DNA sequences in the sample. V and J are TRBV5-1 and TRBJ1-5, with D unresolved. This CDR3 has 14 amino acids. V was trimmed by 4 bases and J by 3 bases, leaving 11 bases between them. The V gene's germline CDR1 is SGHRS and CDR2 YFSETQ. CDR3 protein: CASSSGLSNQPQHF. CDR3 bases: TGCGCCAGCAGCAGCGGACTTTCCAATCAGCCCCAGCATTTT.

The V and J genes are TRBV7-9 and TRBJ1-1, with D maybe TRBD1 (5 bases). Germline V lookup: CDR1 SEHNR, CDR2 FQNEAQ (reference sequence). V was trimmed by 2 bases and J by 1 base, leaving 8 bases between them. This CDR3 spans 14 amino acids. In DNA, the CDR3 is TGTGCCAGCAGCTTAAGACAGTCGAACACTGAAGCTTTCTTT. As protein: CASSLRQSNTEAFF.

This clone was seen a handful of times. This rearrangement joins TRBV4-2 to TRBJ2-5, with a possible D match to TRBD2 (6 bases). The CDR3 sequence is 14 residues long. CDR1 LGHNA and CDR2 YNFKEQ come from the germline V gene. V was cut by 3 bases and J by 5 bases, with 13 bases left in between. The CDR3 DNA sequence: TGTGCCAGCAGCCAGGAGGGCTGGGGGGAGACCCAGTACTTC. Amino acids: CASSQEGWGETQYF.

The chain is built from TRBV6-5 and TRBJ2-7; possible D gene TRBD1, 5 bases. This CDR3 is 16 amino acids long. The germline V and J ends were trimmed by 2 bases and 0 bases, with 14 bases remaining between them. The germline V gene has CDR1 MNHEY and CDR2 SVGAGI. The CDR3: CASSYIARTLSYEQYF. The CDR3 region has the DNA TGTGCCAGCAGTTACATTGCGCGGACACTCTCCTACGAGCAGTACTTC.

The chain is built from TRBV5-1 and TRBJ2-3; D gene ambiguous. Per germline, CDR1 SGHRS and CDR2 YFSETQ. The V end was cut by 5 bases, the J end by 6 bases, with 10 bases between. The length of the CDR3 is 12 residues. CDR3 loop: CASSPPGDTQYF. In DNA form, the CDR3 reads TGCGCCAGCAGTCCCCCCGGGGATACGCAGTATTTT.

This clone was detected only a few times. The V gene is TRBV5-4, the J gene TRBJ1-1; no clear D. The CDR3 runs to 13 residues. Deletions cut 1 base from V and 1 base from J, with 5 bases between. CDR1 and CDR2 (germline): SGHNT, YYREEE (reference sequence). CDR3 protein: CASSLLKNTEAFF. CDR3 in DNA: TGTGCCAGCAGCTTGCTAAAGAACACTGAAGCTTTCTTT.

This chain links TRBV30 with TRBJ2-1; D is undetermined. V lost 3 bases to trimming and J lost 5 bases, with 11 bases between them. This CDR3 is 13 amino acids long. Per germline, CDR1 GTSNPN and CDR2 SVGIG (reference sequence). This CDR3 is CAWRSGTHNEQFF. The CDR3, as DNA: TGTGCCTGGAGATCGGGTACCCACAATGAGCAGTTCTTC.

The chain couples TRBV4-2 to TRBJ2-7, with 8 bases identical to TRBD2. The length of the CDR3 is 14 residues. Unmatched junction bases numbered 4, after V lost 2 bases and J lost 4 bases. CDR1 and CDR2 from the germline V gene are LGHNA and YNFKEQ. The CDR3 coding sequence is TGTGCCAGCAGCCAAAACAAGCGGGGGTACGAGCAGTACTTC. It is translated as CASSQNKRGYEQYF.

V and J are TRBV7-9 and TRBJ2-1, with 7 bases lining up with TRBD1. J was trimmed by 7 bases and V by 7 bases; bases with no gene match: 10. From germline, CDR1 is SEHNR and CDR2 FQNEAQ (reference sequence). There are 14 residues in the CDR3. The CDR3 coding sequence is TGTGCCAGCACCCCCCAGGGGGATGGTAATGAGCAGTTCTTC. Residues: CASTPQGDGNEQFF. Full variable domain (outside the CDR3, taken from reference TRBV7-9 and TRBJ2-1): DTGVSQNPRHKITKRGQNVTFRCDPISEHNRLYWYRQTLGQGPEFLTYFQNEAQLEKSRLLSDRFSAERPKGSFSTLEIQRTEQGDSAMYLCASTPQGDGNEQFFGPGTRLTVL.

The rearrangement uses TRBV19 and TRBJ2-2, with TRBD2 matching 7 bases. The CDR3 contains 16 residues. Germline V gene sequence: CDR1 LNHDA, CDR2 SQIVND (reference sequence). V lost 4 bases, J lost 4 bases, and 9 bases stayed unmatched. Here the CDR3 DNA reads TGTGCCAGTAGTACCCCGGGGGGAGCGGGCACCGGGGAGCTGTTTTTT. Residues: CASSTPGGAGTGELFF.

This clone was detected only a few times. The chain employs TRBV7-9 and TRBJ2-4, with D unresolved. This CDR3 is 13 amino acids long. Trimming cost V 4 bases and J 0 bases, with 4 bases left between them. Germline CDR1 reads SEHNR; CDR2 reads FQNEAQ (reference sequence). The CDR3 region has the DNA TGTGCCAGCAGCTCCTTAGCCAAAAACATTCAGTACTTC. This codes for CASSSLAKNIQYF.

This clone has more than one count but fewer than ten. This chain joins TRBV7-2 and TRBJ2-1, with TRBD2 matching over 7 bases. There are 15 residues in the CDR3. Germline values: CDR1 SGHTA, CDR2 FQGNSA. The V gene end was trimmed by 4 bases and the J gene end by 0 bases; junction bases not matched to a gene: 3. The CDR3 reads CASSSGGSSYNEQFF. The DNA of the CDR3 is TGTGCCAGCAGCTCCGGGGGGAGCTCCTACAATGAGCAGTTCTTC.

The chain has TRBV27 and TRBJ2-7, with D possibly TRBD2 on 6 matching bases. CDR3 length equals 15 residues. Germline V gene data show CDR1 as MNHEY and CDR2 as SMNVEV (reference sequence). V was cut by 4 bases and J by 7 bases, with 20 bases left in between. CDR3 residues: CASSSAGAGSGEQYF. The DNA of the CDR3 is TGTGCCAGCAGTTCCGCCGGGGCGGGGTCGGGAGAGCAGTACTTC.

The rearrangement links TRBV30 to TRBJ2-7, with D unclear. There are 13 residues in the CDR3. Germline V gene lookup returns CDR1 GTSNPN and CDR2 SVGIG (reference sequence). The V end lost 4 bases, the J end lost 6 bases, and 16 bases lay between the germline ends. CDR3 nucleotides: TGTGCCTGGAAAAGGCAGGTACCCCGCGAGCAGTACTTC. This gives the protein CAWKRQVPREQYF.

The chain combines TRBV29-1 with TRBJ2-1; D gene unclear. In germline, CDR1 is SQVTM, CDR2 ANQGSEA. V dropped 5 bases and J dropped 8 bases, with 13 bases sitting between them. This CDR3 has 12 residues. This chain's CDR3 is CSVSRSSDEQFF. CDR3 nucleotides: TGCAGCGTTTCTCGAAGTTCGGATGAGCAGTTCTTC.

This clone was seen a handful of times. The rearrangement joins TRBV7-9 to TRBJ1-1; D is ambiguous. The V and J ends lost 0 bases and 11 bases respectively, with 10 bases between them. CDR1 is SEHNR and CDR2 is FQNEAQ in the germline V gene (reference sequence). The CDR3 length is 12 residues. CDR3 DNA: TGTGCCAGCAGCTTAGCCCTTTCTTCCGCTTTCTTT. Its translation is CASSLALSSAFF.

CDR3 residues: CASRILAEIGTDTQYF. The CDR3 DNA reads as TGTGCCAGCAGGATACTAGCGGAGATCGGCACAGATACGCAGTATTTT. This sequence joins TRBV11-2 and TRBJ2-3; 8 bases match TRBD2. Trimming took 6 bases from V and 1 from J; bases not matched to a gene: 9. CDR1 SGHAT and CDR2 FQNNGV come from the germline V gene. This CDR3 has 16 residues.